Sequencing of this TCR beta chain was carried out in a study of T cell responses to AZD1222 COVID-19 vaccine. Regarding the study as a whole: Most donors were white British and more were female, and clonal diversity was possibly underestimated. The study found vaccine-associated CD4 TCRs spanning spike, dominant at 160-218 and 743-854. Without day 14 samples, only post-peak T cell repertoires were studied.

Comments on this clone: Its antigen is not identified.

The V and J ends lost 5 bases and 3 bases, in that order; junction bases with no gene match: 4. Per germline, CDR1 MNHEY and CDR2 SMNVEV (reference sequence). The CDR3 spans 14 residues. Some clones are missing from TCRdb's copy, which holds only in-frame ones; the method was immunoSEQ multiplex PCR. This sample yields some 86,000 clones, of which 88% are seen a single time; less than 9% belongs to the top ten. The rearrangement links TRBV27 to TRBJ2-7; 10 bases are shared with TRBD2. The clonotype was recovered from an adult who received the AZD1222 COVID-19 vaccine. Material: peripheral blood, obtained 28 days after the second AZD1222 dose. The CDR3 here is CASSVSGRFYEQYF. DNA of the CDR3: TGTGCCAGCAGTGTTAGCGGGAGGTTCTACGAGCAGTACTTC.